The 32 T cell receptor beta chains below all came from one sample that was sequenced in a study of T cells after yellow fever vaccination. MiXCR, applied by TCRdb to the 5' RACE reads, yields one record per CDR3 protein. This sample has some 350,000 distinct CDR3 sequences, with roughly 4.3% found just once. The sample consisted of PBMCs, taken 5 days after the yellow fever booster vaccination. The receptors here all came from a man between 18 and 29 years old who received the YFV17D yellow fever vaccine.

Many counts were recorded for this clonotype. The V gene is TRBV7-2, the J gene TRBJ1-1; D not resolved. CDR3 size: 14 residues. The V end lost 3 bases, the J end lost 0 bases, and 8 bases lay between the germline ends. Germline V gene lookup returns CDR1 SGHTA and CDR2 FQGNSA. CDR3 nucleotide sequence: TGTGCCAGCAGCTTTGTTTTTATGAACACTGAAGCTTTCTTT. This sequence encodes CASSFVFMNTEAFF.

Only a few counts were recorded for this clonotype. The CDR3 DNA is TGTGCCAGCAGCTTAGGACAGGAGCCAGATACGCAGTATTTT. Translated, it gives CASSLGQEPDTQYF. This chain connects TRBV7-9 to TRBJ2-3; D is possibly TRBD1 (6 bases). V lost 1 base and J 4 bases, leaving 9 bases between the germline ends. The CDR3 has 14 amino acids. Looked up from germline, CDR1 is SEHNR and CDR2 is FQNEAQ (reference sequence).

The J gene is TRBJ2-3, the V gene TRBV2; D is tentatively TRBD1 or TRBD2 (5 bases each). V was pared by 4 bases and J by 3 bases, with 14 bases between. The CDR3 spans 15 residues. Per germline, CDR1 SNHLY and CDR2 FYNNEI. The CDR3 DNA reads TGTGCCAGCAGTGTGGACCAGGGAGAAACAGATACGCAGTATTTT. Translated: CASSVDQGETDTQYF. Drawing the rest from reference TRBV2 and TRBJ2-3, the complete variable domain is EPEVTQTPSHQVTQMGQEVILRCVPISNHLYFYWYRQILGQKVEFLVSFYNNEISEKSEIFDDQFSVERPDGSNFTLKIRSTKLEDSAMYFCASSVDQGETDTQYFGPGTRLTVL.

This chain connects TRBV7-2 to TRBJ2-3; maybe TRBD2 (6 bases). Trimming took 2 bases from V and 2 from J, leaving 11 bases between them. Germline loops: CDR1 SGHTA, CDR2 FQGNSA. The CDR3 has 15 residues. The CDR3 bases are TGTGCCAGCAGCTTACTCAGCGGGCTCACAGATACGCAGTATTTT. Its translation: CASSLLSGLTDTQYF.

This clonotype was seen a handful of times. CDR3 in DNA: TGTGCCAGCAGCTTACTGGGACTCCTGAGGAACACTGAAGCTTTCTTT. This translates into CASSLLGLLRNTEAFF. V gene TRBV7-2 combines with J gene TRBJ1-1; D possibly corresponds to TRBD1 (5 bases). The CDR3 is 16 amino acids. The V gene's germline CDR1 is SGHTA and CDR2 FQGNSA. V lost 2 bases and J 1 base, leaving 14 bases between the germline ends.

This clonotype was counted between two and nine times. V usage is TRBV7-6 and J usage is TRBJ2-3; D is perhaps TRBD1 (5 bases). The CDR3 is 14 amino acids. Germline V CDR1 and CDR2: SGHVS, FNYEAQ. V was cut by 0 bases and J by 6 bases, with 10 bases left in between. The CDR3 spells CASSLAGAEDTQYF. DNA of the CDR3: TGTGCCAGCAGCTTAGCAGGGGCCGAGGATACGCAGTATTTT.

The table lists this clonotype with many counts. For the CDR3, the DNA is TGCAGTGCCGCCGGGACACATAACACTGAAGCTTTCTTT. Translating it yields CSAAGTHNTEAFF. The rearrangement joins TRBV20-1 to TRBJ1-1; tentatively, D is TRBD1 (6 bases). In germline, CDR1 is DFQATT, CDR2 SNEGSKA (reference sequence). CDR3 length: 13 residues. V was trimmed by 6 bases and J by 2 bases, leaving 13 bases between them.

This clonotype was counted only a few times. J is TRBJ1-5 and V is TRBV5-1; TRBD1 matches 9 bases. V was clipped by 3 bases and J by 6 bases; unmatched bases: 4. The CDR3 sequence is 14 residues long. Germline V gene sequence: CDR1 SGHRS, CDR2 YFSETQ. For the CDR3, the DNA is TGCGCCAGCAGCTGGGGACAGGGCGGTCAGCCCCAGCATTTT. Residues: CASSWGQGGQPQHF.

This clonotype was found many times. The V and J genes are TRBV5-1 and TRBJ2-3; possible D gene TRBD2, 7 bases. The germline V gene has CDR1 SGHRS and CDR2 YFSETQ. The CDR3 covers 14 residues. The V and J ends lost 0 bases and 5 bases respectively, with 10 bases between them. The CDR3: CASSLAGGLDTQYF. CDR3 nucleotide sequence: TGCGCCAGCAGCTTGGCCGGGGGGCTAGATACGCAGTATTTT.

This clonotype was counted many times. The chain combines TRBV4-3 with TRBJ1-1, with 8 bases lining up with TRBD1. CDR3 size: 16 residues. Per the germline V gene, CDR1 is LGHNA and CDR2 is YSLEER. The trim removed 0 bases at V and 7 bases at J, leaving 10 bases unmatched. The CDR3 region is CASSQDPGQGDLEAFF. CDR3 nucleotides: TGCGCCAGCAGCCAAGATCCCGGACAGGGCGACCTTGAAGCTTTCTTT.

This clonotype was counted at least ten times. The chain recombines TRBV4-2 with TRBJ2-6; 10 bases are shared with TRBD1. The CDR3 is 16 residues long. The germline CDR1 and CDR2 sequences are LGHNA and YNFKEQ. V was pared by 4 bases and J by 4 bases, with 4 bases of the junction left unmatched. This CDR3 is CASSPDRGQGANVLTF. The CDR3, as DNA: TGTGCCAGCAGCCCCGACAGGGGGCAGGGGGCCAACGTCCTGACTTTC.

This sequence joins TRBV20-1 and TRBJ2-2; D gene uncertain. CDR1 is DFQATT and CDR2 is SNEGSKA in the germline V gene (reference sequence). Between the trimmed V and J ends, which lost 1 base and 4 bases, there was a span of 16 bases. This CDR3 contains 16 residues. CDR3 nucleotides: TGCAGTGCTAGAGTCCCGCCGGATCCGGTCACCGGGGAGCTGTTTTTT. It specifies CSARVPPDPVTGELFF.

This clonotype was recorded at least ten times. The chain links TRBV20-1 to TRBJ1-2, with unresolved D. This CDR3 has 10 residues. Trimming took 5 bases from V and 6 from J, leaving 7 bases between them. Germline lookup yields CDR1 DFQATT and CDR2 SNEGSKA (reference sequence). The CDR3 DNA follows: TGCAGTGCTCCTGTCAATGGCTACACCTTC. Translating it yields CSAPVNGYTF.

The V call is TRBV6-6, the J call TRBJ2-3; 10 bases map to TRBD2. The CDR3 loop spans 14 amino acids. With V trimmed by 5 bases and J by 8 bases, 7 bases remained unmatched. The V gene's germline CDR1 is MNHNY and CDR2 SVGAGI (reference sequence). The CDR3 coding sequence is TGTGCCAGCAGTAAAAGCGGGGGGGCTAGTACGCAGTATTTT. Protein: CASSKSGGASTQYF.

The table lists this clonotype with many counts. The chain joins TRBV5-1 to TRBJ2-7; 9 nucleotides agree with TRBD1. This CDR3 spans 13 amino acids. Germline CDR1 is SGHRS and CDR2 is YFSETQ. J lost 3 bases, V lost 4 bases, and 2 bases had no gene match. In nucleotides, the CDR3 is TGCGCCAGCAGCCCGGACAGGGGCTACGAGCAGTACGTC. It yields the protein CASSPDRGYEQYV.

This clonotype was seen many times. The J gene is TRBJ2-3, the V gene TRBV2; D remains unclear. V lost 7 bases and J 7 bases, leaving 0 bases between the germline ends. This CDR3 region has 8 residues. The germline V gene encodes CDR1 SNHLY and CDR2 FYNNEI. CDR3 amino acids: CASNTQYF. CDR3 DNA sequence: TGTGCCAGCAATACGCAGTATTTT.

This clonotype occurred many times. The V and J genes are TRBV6-1 and TRBJ1-5, with TRBD1 as a possible D gene (6 bases). The CDR3 is 15 residues long. Trimming took 3 bases from V and 6 from J, leaving 15 bases between them. Germline V gene lookup returns CDR1 MNHNS and CDR2 SASEGT. Written as DNA, the CDR3 is TGTGCCAGCAGTGAGGGACAAGGGGACGCTCAGCCCCAGCATTTT. This codes for CASSEGQGDAQPQHF.

CDR3 coding DNA: TGTGCCAGCTCACCCGGGGCGGGCACTGAAGCTTTCTTT. Encoded protein: CASSPGAGTEAFF. The chain has TRBV18 and TRBJ1-1; D is possibly TRBD1 (5 bases). The germline V and J ends were trimmed by 3 bases and 4 bases, with 9 bases remaining between them. The CDR3 spans 13 residues. Germline-derived CDR1 and CDR2 are KGHSH and LQKENI. Filled out from reference TRBV18 and TRBJ1-1, the complete variable domain reads NAGVMQNPRHLVRRRGQEARLRCSPMKGHSHVYWYRQLPEEGLKFMVYLQKENIIDESGMPKERFSAEFPKEGPSILRIQQVVRGDSAAYFCASSPGAGTEAFFGQGTRLTVV.

The table lists this clonotype with a few counts. The chain combines TRBV7-9 with TRBJ2-3, with 12 positions matching TRBD2. The CDR3 has 18 amino acids. Germline trimming cut 4 bases from V and 3 bases from J; bases unmatched to any gene: 11. The germline gives CDR1 SEHNR, CDR2 FQNEAQ (reference sequence). CDR3 sequence (DNA): TGTGCCAGCAGCTCTAAGACTAGCGGGGGCGCCGGGACAGATACGCAGTATTTT. Translation gives CASSSKTSGGAGTDTQYF.

This clonotype has at least ten counts. The V call is TRBV20-1, the J call TRBJ2-1; 8 bases line up with TRBD1. In germline, CDR1 is DFQATT, CDR2 SNEGSKA (reference sequence). The CDR3 covers 14 residues. Unmatched junction bases numbered 11, after V lost 6 bases and J lost 7 bases. The CDR3 sequence is CSALGDRSANEQFF. The CDR3 DNA follows: TGCAGTGCCCTCGGGGACAGGTCGGCAAATGAGCAGTTCTTC.

This clonotype has only a few counts. J is TRBJ2-1 and V is TRBV10-3, with 12 bases that match TRBD2. The junction had 6 bases not matched to a gene; V was cut back by 7 bases and J by 5 bases. The CDR3 has 15 amino acids. Germline V CDR1 and CDR2: ENHRY, SYGVKD. The CDR3 coding sequence is TGTGCCATCATGGAGACTAGCGGGGGAGACAATGAGCAGTTCTTC. This sequence encodes CAIMETSGGDNEQFF.

This clonotype was seen at least ten times. The chain carries TRBV20-1 and TRBJ2-7; D is ambiguous. Germline V lookup: CDR1 DFQATT, CDR2 SNEGSKA (reference sequence). V was cut by 3 bases and J by 0 bases, with 12 bases left in between. The CDR3 contains 14 residues. The CDR3 loop is CSASGDRNSYEQYF. As DNA, the CDR3 is TGCAGTGCTAGTGGTGACCGAAACTCCTACGAGCAGTACTTC.

There are a few counts of this clonotype. The chain uses TRBV7-9 and TRBJ2-1; TRBD1 matches 9 bases. Germline V gene lookup returns CDR1 SEHNR and CDR2 FQNEAQ (reference sequence). The ends lost 7 bases at V and 3 bases at J; junction bases unmatched: 4. The CDR3 totals 14 residues. The CDR3 sequence is CASIGTGLYNEQFF. Here the CDR3 DNA reads TGTGCCAGCATAGGGACAGGGCTCTACAATGAGCAGTTCTTC.

The chain is built from TRBV28 and TRBJ1-6, with D perhaps matching TRBD1 (6 bases). CDR1 is MDHEN, CDR2 SYDVKM, per germline. Trimming removed 5 bases at V and 9 bases at J, with 11 bases between. The CDR3 is made up of 13 amino acids. The CDR3 region is CASSRTGTSPLHF. The DNA for the CDR3 is TGTGCCAGCAGTCGAACAGGGACTTCACCCCTCCACTTT. Using reference TRBV28 and TRBJ1-6 for the parts outside the CDR3, the full variable domain is DVKVTQSSRYLVKRTGEKVFLECVQDMDHENMFWYRQDPGLGLRLIYFSYDVKMKEKGDIPEGYSVSREKKERFSLILESASTNQTSMYLCASSRTGTSPLHFGNGTRLTVT.

This clonotype was seen only a few times. The J gene is TRBJ2-5, the V gene TRBV7-8; 8 positions match TRBD2. From germline, CDR1 is SGHVS and CDR2 FQNEAQ. With V trimmed by 7 bases and J by 3 bases, 7 bases remained unmatched. This CDR3 has 14 amino acids. The CDR3 nucleotides read TGTGCCAGCAACCACCGGGGGGGGGAAGAGACCCAGTACTTC. Translated: CASNHRGGEETQYF.

This clonotype was picked up a small number of times. This chain uses TRBV18 with TRBJ1-2; TRBD1 agrees at 10 bases. Per germline, CDR1 KGHSH and CDR2 LQKENI. The V segment lost 6 bases and the J segment 5 bases; nucleotides outside the gene matches: 12. CDR3 length: 16 amino acids. The CDR3 sequence: CASSLDGQGVGYGYTF. CDR3 coding DNA: TGTGCCAGCTCCCTGGATGGACAGGGGGTAGGGTATGGCTACACCTTC.

The sample holds a few counts of this clonotype. V usage is TRBV6-1 and J usage is TRBJ2-3; no clear D. V gave up 3 bases and J gave up 9 bases, with 13 bases separating them. Germline V gene sequence: CDR1 MNHNS, CDR2 SASEGT. The CDR3 runs 13 residues. CDR3 nucleotide sequence: TGTGCCAGCAGTGAGGCAAATATTGCGACGCAGTATTTT. It encodes CASSEANIATQYF.

The chain has TRBV12-3 or TRBV12-4 and TRBJ2-1; 9 positions agree with TRBD1. V was pared by 6 bases and J by 3 bases, with 6 bases of the junction left unmatched. The CDR3 has 15 amino acids. CDR3: CASSHTGGGYNEQFF. The CDR3 DNA is TGTGCCAGCAGCCATACAGGGGGCGGCTACAATGAGCAGTTCTTC.

The rearrangement joins TRBV20-1 to TRBJ2-2; D is possibly TRBD1 (6 bases). The V end lost 0 bases, the J end lost 7 bases, and 12 bases lay between the germline ends. From germline, CDR1 is DFQATT and CDR2 SNEGSKA (reference sequence). CDR3 size: 14 residues. CDR3 coding DNA: TGCAGTGCTAGAGATGGGGGCTGGGACGGGGAGCTGTTTTTT. Residues: CSARDGGWDGELFF.

This clonotype was counted only a few times. The chain joins TRBV3-1 to TRBJ2-7; tentatively, D is TRBD1 or TRBD2 (5 bases each). In germline, CDR1 is LGHDT, CDR2 YNNKEL (reference sequence). The CDR3 extends over 14 amino acids. The V end lost 1 base, the J end lost 1 base, and 8 bases lay between the germline ends. This chain's CDR3 is CASSQGDLSYEQYF. The CDR3 nucleotides read TGTGCCAGCAGCCAAGGGGACCTATCCTACGAGCAGTACTTC.

The V and J genes are TRBV4-2 and TRBJ2-2; D unresolved. The germline V gene encodes CDR1 LGHNA and CDR2 YNFKEQ. This CDR3 has 12 amino acids. Trimming shortened V by 0 bases and J by 5 bases, and 1 base separated the two germline ends. The DNA for the CDR3 is TGTGCCAGCAGCCAAGAAACCGGGGAGCTGTTTTTT. Translated: CASSQETGELFF.

At least ten counts were recorded for this clonotype. The chain has TRBV12-3 or TRBV12-4 and TRBJ1-2; TRBD1 agrees at 7 bases. Trimming at V came to 6 bases and at J to 2 bases, leaving 15 bases not matched to a gene. The CDR3 runs 17 residues. CDR3 loop: CASSGIRGRSGNYGYTF. As DNA, the CDR3 is TGTGCCAGCAGCGGCATTAGGGGGCGATCAGGGAACTATGGCTACACCTTC.